The clone carrying this T cell receptor (beta chain) has just a few counts. This sample was included in a study of blood T cell repertoires in COVID-19. As for the study in general: The United States, Italy and Spain were the sources of the acute and convalescent COVID-19 samples. T cells, B-cell-depleted T cells, or PBMCs supplied cDNA or gDNA.

Patients in Seattle were enrolled during active infection, then followed longitudinally. Original processing methods: The authors estimated nucleated cell counts from reference gene primer amplification. TCRdb's table, derived via immunoSEQ multiplex PCR, lists solely in-frame clones and lacks some. V, J and clone size reflect that table, while D and trimming were determined from the DNA. Of roughly 300,000 clones in the sample, roughly 90% were seen once. Germline assignment: CDR1 KGHSH and CDR2 LQKENI. CDR3 length: 17 amino acids. After removal of 2 bases from V and 3 bases from J, the junction contained 9 bases not matched to a gene.

The chain employs TRBV18 and TRBJ2-3, with 9 bases aligning to TRBD2. What was sequenced was peripheral blood. The sequence came from a woman in her thirties with COVID-19, enrolled during active disease. The CDR3 is CASSPWGASGITDTQYF. For the CDR3, the DNA is TGTGCCAGCTCACCATGGGGGGCTAGCGGGATAACAGATACGCAGTATTTT.